This T cell receptor (beta chain) originates from a study of blood T cell repertoires in COVID-19. Study context: Nucleic acid was either cDNA or gDNA, and it came from T cells, B-cell-depleted T cells, or PBMCs.

Original methodology: Nucleated cell counts were estimated from reference gene primer amplification. This table comes from immunoSEQ multiplex PCR, and its TCRdb copy is limited to in-frame clones, with some not included. V and J calls and clone size are those listed in that table; D and trimming were worked out from the DNA. The repertoire holds some 150,000 clones, with 80% to 90% as singletons. Enrollment of patients from Seattle took place during active infection, with longitudinal follow-up. There are 14 residues in the CDR3. Trimming stripped 0 bases from V and 2 bases from J, with 7 bases between. Germline V gives CDR1 KGHSH, CDR2 LQKENI.

The chain combines TRBV18 with TRBJ1-2; D remains ambiguous. The source material was peripheral blood. The TCR originated in a woman between 55 and 75 years old with COVID-19, enrolled during active disease. The CDR3 sequence is CASSPPVQNYGYTF. The CDR3 bases are TGTGCCAGCTCACCACCGGTGCAGAACTATGGCTACACCTTC.